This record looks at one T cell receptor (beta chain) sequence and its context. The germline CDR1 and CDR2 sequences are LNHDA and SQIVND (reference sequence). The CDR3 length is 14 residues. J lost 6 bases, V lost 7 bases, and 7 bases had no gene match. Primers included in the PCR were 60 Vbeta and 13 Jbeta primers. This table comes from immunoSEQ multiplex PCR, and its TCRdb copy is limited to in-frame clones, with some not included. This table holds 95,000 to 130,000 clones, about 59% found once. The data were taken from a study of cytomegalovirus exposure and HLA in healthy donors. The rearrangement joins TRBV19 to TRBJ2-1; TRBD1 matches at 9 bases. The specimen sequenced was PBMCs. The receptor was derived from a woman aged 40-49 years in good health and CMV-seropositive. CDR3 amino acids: CASTWGQGINEQFF. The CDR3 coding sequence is TGTGCCAGTACTTGGGGACAGGGAATCAATGAGCAGTTCTTC.